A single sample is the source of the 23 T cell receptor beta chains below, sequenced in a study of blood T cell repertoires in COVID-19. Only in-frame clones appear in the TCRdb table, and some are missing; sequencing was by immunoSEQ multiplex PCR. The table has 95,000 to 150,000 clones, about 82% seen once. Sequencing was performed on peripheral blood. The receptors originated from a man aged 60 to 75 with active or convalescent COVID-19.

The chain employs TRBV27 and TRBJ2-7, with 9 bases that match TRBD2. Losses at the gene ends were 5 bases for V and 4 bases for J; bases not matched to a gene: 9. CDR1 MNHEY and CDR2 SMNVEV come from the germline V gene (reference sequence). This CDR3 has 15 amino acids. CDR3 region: CASSPGLAIVYEQYF. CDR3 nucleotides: TGTGCCAGCAGTCCGGGACTAGCCATCGTATACGAGCAGTACTTC.

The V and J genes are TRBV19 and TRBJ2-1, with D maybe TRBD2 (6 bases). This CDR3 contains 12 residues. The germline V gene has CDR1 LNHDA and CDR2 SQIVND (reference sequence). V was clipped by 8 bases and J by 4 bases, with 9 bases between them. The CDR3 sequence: CASGRQYNEQFF. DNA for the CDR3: TGTGCCAGTGGGAGGCAGTACAATGAGCAGTTCTTC.

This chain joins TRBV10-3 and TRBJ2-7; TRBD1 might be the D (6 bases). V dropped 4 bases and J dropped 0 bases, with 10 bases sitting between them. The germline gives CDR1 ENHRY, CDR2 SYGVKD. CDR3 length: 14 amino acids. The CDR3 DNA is TGTGCCATCAGTGTAAGGGGGACCTCCTACGAGCAGTACTTC. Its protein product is CAISVRGTSYEQYF.

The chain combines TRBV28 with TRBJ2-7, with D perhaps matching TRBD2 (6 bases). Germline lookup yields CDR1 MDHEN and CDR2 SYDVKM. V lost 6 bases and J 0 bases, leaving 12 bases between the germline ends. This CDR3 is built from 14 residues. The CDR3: CASRRDFLSYEQYF. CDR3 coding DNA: TGTGCCAGCAGACGGGACTTCCTCTCCTACGAGCAGTACTTC. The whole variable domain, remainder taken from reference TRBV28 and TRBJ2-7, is DVKVTQSSRYLVKRTGEKVFLECVQDMDHENMFWYRQDPGLGLRLIYFSYDVKMKEKGDIPEGYSVSREKKERFSLILESASTNQTSMYLCASRRDFLSYEQYFGPGTRLTVT.

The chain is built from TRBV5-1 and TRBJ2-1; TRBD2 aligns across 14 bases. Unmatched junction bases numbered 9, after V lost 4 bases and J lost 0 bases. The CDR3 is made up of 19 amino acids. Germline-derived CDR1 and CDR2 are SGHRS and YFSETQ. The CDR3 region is CASSPGTSGSPSSYNEQFF. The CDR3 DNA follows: TGCGCCAGCAGCCCCGGGACTAGCGGGAGCCCAAGCTCCTACAATGAGCAGTTCTTC.

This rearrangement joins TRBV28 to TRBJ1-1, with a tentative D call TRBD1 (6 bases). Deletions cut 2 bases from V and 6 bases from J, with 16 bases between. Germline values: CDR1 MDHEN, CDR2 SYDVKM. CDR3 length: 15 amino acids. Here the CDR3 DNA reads TGTGCCAGCAGTTTACCTCCCTATGCAGGGGCTGAAGCTTTCTTT. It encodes CASSLPPYAGAEAFF.

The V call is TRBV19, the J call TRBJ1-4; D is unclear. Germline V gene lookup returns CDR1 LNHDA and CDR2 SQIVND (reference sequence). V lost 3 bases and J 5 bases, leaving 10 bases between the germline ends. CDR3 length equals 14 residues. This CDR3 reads CASSIRRPNEKLFF. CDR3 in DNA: TGTGCCAGTAGTATTAGGCGGCCGAATGAAAAACTGTTTTTT.

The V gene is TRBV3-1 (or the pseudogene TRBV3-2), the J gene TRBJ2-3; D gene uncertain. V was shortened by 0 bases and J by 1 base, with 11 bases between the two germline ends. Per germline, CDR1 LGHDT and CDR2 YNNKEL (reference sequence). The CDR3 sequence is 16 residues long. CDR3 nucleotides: TGTGCCAGCAGCCAAGATACGGTCCGCGGCACAGATACGCAGTATTTT. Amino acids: CASSQDTVRGTDTQYF.

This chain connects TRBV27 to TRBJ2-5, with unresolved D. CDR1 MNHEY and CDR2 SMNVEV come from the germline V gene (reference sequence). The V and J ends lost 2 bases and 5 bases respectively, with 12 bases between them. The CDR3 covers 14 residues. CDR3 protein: CASSLQAQLETQYF. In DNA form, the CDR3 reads TGTGCCAGCAGTTTACAGGCCCAGTTGGAGACCCAGTACTTC.

CDR3 region: CASSLVTTGGGYTF. CDR3 DNA sequence: TGCGCCAGCAGCTTGGTCACGACAGGGGGTGGCTACACCTTC. This chain uses TRBV5-1 with TRBJ1-2; 9 bases are shared with TRBD1. This CDR3 is 14 amino acids long. CDR1 and CDR2 from the germline V gene are SGHRS and YFSETQ. V trimming: 0 bases; J trimming: 7 bases; junction bases outside the gene matches: 4.

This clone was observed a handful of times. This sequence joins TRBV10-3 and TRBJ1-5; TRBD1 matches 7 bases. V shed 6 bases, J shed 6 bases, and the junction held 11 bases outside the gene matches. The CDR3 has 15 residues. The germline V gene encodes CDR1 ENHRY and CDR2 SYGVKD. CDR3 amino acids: CAISADRTGLQPQHF. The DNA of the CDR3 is TGTGCCATCAGCGCTGACAGGACAGGCCTTCAGCCCCAGCATTTT.

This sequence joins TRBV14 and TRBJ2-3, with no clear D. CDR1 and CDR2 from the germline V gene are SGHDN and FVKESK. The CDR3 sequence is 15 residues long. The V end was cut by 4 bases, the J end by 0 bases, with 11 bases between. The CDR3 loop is CASSLMTYSTDTQYF. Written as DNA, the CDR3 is TGTGCCAGCAGCCTTATGACTTACAGCACAGATACGCAGTATTTT.

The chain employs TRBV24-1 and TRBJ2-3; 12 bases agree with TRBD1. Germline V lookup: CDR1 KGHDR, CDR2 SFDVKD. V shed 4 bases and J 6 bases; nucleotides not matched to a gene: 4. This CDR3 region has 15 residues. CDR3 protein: CATSERGQGADTQYF. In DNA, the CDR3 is TGTGCCACCAGTGAAAGGGGACAGGGGGCCGATACGCAGTATTTT.

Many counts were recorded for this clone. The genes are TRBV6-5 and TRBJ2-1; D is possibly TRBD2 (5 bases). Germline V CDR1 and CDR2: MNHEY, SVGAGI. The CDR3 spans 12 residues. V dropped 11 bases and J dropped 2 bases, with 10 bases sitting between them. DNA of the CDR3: TGTGCCGCCAAGCGGACCTACAATGAGCAGTTCTTC. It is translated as CAAKRTYNEQFF.

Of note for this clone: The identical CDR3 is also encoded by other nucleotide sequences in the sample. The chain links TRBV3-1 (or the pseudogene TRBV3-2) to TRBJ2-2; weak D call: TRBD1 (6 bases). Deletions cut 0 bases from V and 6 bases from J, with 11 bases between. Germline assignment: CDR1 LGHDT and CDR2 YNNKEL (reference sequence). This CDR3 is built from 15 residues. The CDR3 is CASSQDRAGAGELFF. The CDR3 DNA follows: TGTGCCAGCAGCCAAGATCGGGCAGGGGCCGGGGAGCTGTTTTTT.

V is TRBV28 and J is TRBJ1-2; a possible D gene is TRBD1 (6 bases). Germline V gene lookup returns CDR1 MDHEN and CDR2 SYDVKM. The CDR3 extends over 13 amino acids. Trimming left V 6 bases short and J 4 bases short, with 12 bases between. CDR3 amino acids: CASSQQGIYGYTF. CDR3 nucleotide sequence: TGTGCCAGCAGCCAACAGGGAATCTATGGCTACACCTTC.

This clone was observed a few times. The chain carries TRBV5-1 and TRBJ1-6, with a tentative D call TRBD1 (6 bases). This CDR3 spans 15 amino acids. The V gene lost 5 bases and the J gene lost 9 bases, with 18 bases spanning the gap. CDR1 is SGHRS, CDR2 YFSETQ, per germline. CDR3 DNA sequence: TGCGCCAGCAGTAACGGTATGACAGGAGGTTCACCCCTCCACTTT. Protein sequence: CASSNGMTGGSPLHF.

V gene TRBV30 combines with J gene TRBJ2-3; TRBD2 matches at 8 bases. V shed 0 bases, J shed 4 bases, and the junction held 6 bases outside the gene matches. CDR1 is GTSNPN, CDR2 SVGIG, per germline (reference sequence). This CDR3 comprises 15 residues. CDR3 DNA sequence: TGTGCCTGGAGTGTACAGAGCGGGAGAGCAGATACGCAGTATTTT. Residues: CAWSVQSGRADTQYF.

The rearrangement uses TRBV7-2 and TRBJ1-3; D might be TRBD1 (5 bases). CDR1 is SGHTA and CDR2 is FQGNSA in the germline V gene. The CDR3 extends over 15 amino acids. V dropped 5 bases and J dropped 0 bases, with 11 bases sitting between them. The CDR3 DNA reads TGTGCCAGCAGCATGACAGCAAACTCTGGAAACACCATATATTTT. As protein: CASSMTANSGNTIYF.

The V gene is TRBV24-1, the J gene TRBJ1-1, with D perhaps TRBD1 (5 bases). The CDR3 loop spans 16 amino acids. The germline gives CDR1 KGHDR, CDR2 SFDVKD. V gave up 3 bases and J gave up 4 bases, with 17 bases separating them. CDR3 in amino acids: CATSDTRGGVGTEAFF. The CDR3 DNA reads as TGTGCCACCAGTGATACCCGGGGAGGGGTGGGCACTGAAGCTTTCTTT.

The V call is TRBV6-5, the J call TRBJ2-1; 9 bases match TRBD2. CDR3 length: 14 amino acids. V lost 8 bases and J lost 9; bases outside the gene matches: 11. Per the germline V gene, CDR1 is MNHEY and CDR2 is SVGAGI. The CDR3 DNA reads TGTGCCAGCGGGGTAGCTAGCGGGGCTCGTGAGCAGTTCTTC. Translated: CASGVASGAREQFF.

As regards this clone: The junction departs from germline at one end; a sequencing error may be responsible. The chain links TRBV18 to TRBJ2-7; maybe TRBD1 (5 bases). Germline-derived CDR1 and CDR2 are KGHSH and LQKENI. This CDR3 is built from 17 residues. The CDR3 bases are TGTGCCAGCTCCCCACCCTCTGACAGTATGACGATCTACGAGCAGTACTTC. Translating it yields CASSPPSDSMTIYEQYF.

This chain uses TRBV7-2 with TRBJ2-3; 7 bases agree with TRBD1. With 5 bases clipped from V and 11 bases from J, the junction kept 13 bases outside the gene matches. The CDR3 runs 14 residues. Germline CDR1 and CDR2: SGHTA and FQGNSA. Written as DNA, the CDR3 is TGTGCCAGCAGCCCAGGGGGTAATGGGTTGGTGCAGTATTTT. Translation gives CASSPGGNGLVQYF.